Below, 10 T cell receptor beta chains from the same sample are listed, as sequenced in a study of T cell responses to AZD1222 COVID-19 vaccine. Some clones are missing from TCRdb's copy, which holds only in-frame ones; the method was immunoSEQ multiplex PCR. Here the sample spans about 97,000 clones, about 88% being singletons. The source material was peripheral blood, sampled on day 0 of AZD1222 vaccination. These receptors were collected from an adult in good health.

The V and J genes are TRBV6-5 and TRBJ2-1, with a possible D match to TRBD2 (6 bases). CDR3 length equals 15 residues. Germline V gene data show CDR1 as MNHEY and CDR2 as SVGAGI. V was clipped by 4 bases and J by 6 bases, with 16 bases between them. The chain's CDR3 is CASSLWRGRGNEQFF. In nucleotides, the CDR3 is TGTGCCAGCAGTTTGTGGCGGGGAAGGGGCAATGAGCAGTTCTTC.

The chain is built from TRBV6-5 and TRBJ1-2, with 8 nucleotides matching TRBD1. The CDR3 loop spans 15 amino acids. The germline V gene has CDR1 MNHEY and CDR2 SVGAGI. The J segment lost 7 bases and the V segment lost 8 bases, leaving 15 bases of the junction unmatched. CDR3: CASGYPGQGAFGYTF. CDR3 sequence (DNA): TGTGCCAGCGGCTACCCCGGGCAGGGGGCCTTTGGCTACACCTTC.

This clone was found once. The chain recombines TRBV7-9 with TRBJ2-3; TRBD2 agrees at 9 bases. J gave up 4 bases and V 0 bases, and 8 bases lay outside the gene matches. The germline V gene has CDR1 SEHNR and CDR2 FQNEAQ (reference sequence). This CDR3 is built from 17 residues. The CDR3 reads CASSLAPGTSRADTQYF. The CDR3 nucleotides read TGTGCCAGCAGCTTAGCTCCTGGGACTAGCCGGGCAGATACGCAGTATTTT.

This chain links TRBV24-1 with TRBJ1-2, with 9 bases that match TRBD1. V trimming: 7 bases; J trimming: 4 bases; junction bases outside the gene matches: 3. Per the germline V gene, CDR1 is KGHDR and CDR2 is SFDVKD. The CDR3 consists of 13 residues. The CDR3 DNA sequence: TGTGCCACCAGGGACAGGGGAGTCTATGGCTACACCTTC. It encodes CATRDRGVYGYTF.

The gene calls are TRBV30 and TRBJ1-6; D unresolved. V was pared by 3 bases and J by 7 bases, with 7 bases between. From germline, CDR1 is GTSNPN and CDR2 SVGIG (reference sequence). The CDR3 runs 12 residues. CDR3 residues: CAWRRANSPLHF. The DNA for the CDR3 is TGTGCCTGGAGACGGGCCAATTCACCCCTCCACTTT.

The sample holds a few counts of this clone. CDR3 region: CSAQGDRETYGYTF. The CDR3 region has the DNA TGCAGCGCTCAGGGGGACAGGGAGACCTATGGCTACACCTTC. J is TRBJ1-2 and V is TRBV29-1, with TRBD1 identical over 9 bases. V was pared by 7 bases and J by 4 bases, with 10 bases of the junction left unmatched. This CDR3 has 14 residues. CDR1 SQVTM and CDR2 ANQGSEA come from the germline V gene.

The rearrangement links TRBV29-1 to TRBJ2-7; D ambiguous. Trimming pared 0 bases from V and 2 bases from J, leaving 5 bases between. Germline V gene data show CDR1 as SQVTM and CDR2 as ANQGSEA. The CDR3 has 12 residues. The CDR3: CSVEETTYEQYF. The CDR3 region has the DNA TGCAGCGTTGAAGAAACGACCTACGAGCAGTACTTC.

This chain uses TRBV7-8 with TRBJ1-2, with a tentative D call TRBD1 (5 bases). The length of the CDR3 is 15 residues. Trimming shortened V by 5 bases and J by 2 bases, and 15 bases separated the two germline ends. Germline CDR1 is SGHVS and CDR2 is FQNEAQ. The CDR3 DNA is TGTGCCAGCAGCCCGATCTTGAGGGGAAACTATGGCTACACCTTC. As protein: CASSPILRGNYGYTF.

This clone was seen only once. The V and J genes are TRBV5-4 and TRBJ2-3; 12 bases fit TRBD1. With 3 bases clipped from V and 0 bases from J, the junction kept 14 bases outside the gene matches. The CDR3 contains 20 residues. CDR1 and CDR2 (germline): SGHNT, YYREEE (reference sequence). The CDR3 loop reads CASSSPGQGAYLSSTDTQYF. Written as DNA, the CDR3 is TGTGCCAGCAGCTCTCCGGGACAGGGGGCTTACCTATCTAGCACAGATACGCAGTATTTT.

The V call is TRBV5-1, the J call TRBJ1-1; D is unclear. Between the trimmed V and J ends, which lost 0 bases and 2 bases, there was a span of 8 bases. Looked up from germline, CDR1 is SGHRS and CDR2 is YFSETQ. The CDR3 length is 14 residues. The CDR3 nucleotides are TGCGCCAGCAGCTTGGTGGCCGCCAACACTGAAGCTTTCTTT. Translated, it gives CASSLVAANTEAFF.